A single sample gave rise to the 20 T cell receptor beta chains below, sequenced in a study of early T cells in non-severe SARS-CoV-2 infection. In TCRdb, the 5' RACE reads were re-called with MiXCR into one record per CDR3 protein. The data hold 100,000 to 150,000 distinct CDR3 sequences, with 15% observed a single time. Sequencing was carried out using whole blood. These receptors all stem from an adult who was a healthcare worker with PCR-confirmed SARS-CoV-2 infection or an uninfected control (not recorded which).

The J gene is TRBJ1-6, the V gene TRBV18; D perhaps matches TRBD1 (5 bases). Germline V gives CDR1 KGHSH, CDR2 LQKENI. The CDR3 is 14 residues long. Trimming removed 3 bases from V and 9 bases from J, with 12 bases in between. The CDR3 here is CASSPRGGISPLHF. The CDR3 DNA sequence: TGTGCCAGCTCACCCCGGGGCGGAATTTCACCCCTCCACTTT.

This clonotype was observed a handful of times. This sequence joins TRBV2 and TRBJ1-1; 7 bases agree with TRBD1. The V gene end was trimmed by 6 bases and the J gene end by 0 bases; junction bases not matched to a gene: 7. CDR1 is SNHLY, CDR2 FYNNEI, per germline. This CDR3 contains 15 residues. The CDR3 DNA follows: TGTGCCAGCAGAGACGGGACAGCATTGAACACTGAAGCTTTCTTT. Translation: CASRDGTALNTEAFF.

V usage is TRBV15 and J usage is TRBJ2-1; 13 positions agree with TRBD2. The V gene's germline CDR1 is LNHNV and CDR2 YYDKDF (reference sequence). V trimming: 2 bases; J trimming: 8 bases; junction bases outside the gene matches: 6. The CDR3 consists of 16 residues. The CDR3 bases are TGTGCCACCAGCAGAATTACTAGCGGGGGGGCAGATGAGCAGTTCTTC. Residues: CATSRITSGGADEQFF.

The V gene is TRBV3-1, the J gene TRBJ2-7, with D perhaps being TRBD1 or TRBD2 (5 bases each). V gave up 3 bases and J gave up 6 bases, with 12 bases separating them. The CDR3 runs 13 residues. Germline values: CDR1 LGHDT, CDR2 YNNKEL (reference sequence). In DNA, the CDR3 is TGTGCCAGCAGCCATAGGGGTGGAGGCGAGCAGTACTTC. Translating it yields CASSHRGGGEQYF.

This clonotype occurred a few times. The chain carries TRBV7-9 and TRBJ2-1; weak D call: TRBD2 (5 bases). Germline V gene sequence: CDR1 SEHNR, CDR2 FQNEAQ (reference sequence). The CDR3 is 15 amino acids. Trimming left V 4 bases short and J 9 bases short, with 19 bases between. The CDR3 spells CASSSSSLLQVEQFF. CDR3 sequence (DNA): TGTGCCAGCAGCTCCTCTAGCCTTCTGCAGGTTGAGCAGTTCTTC.

Here the CDR3 reads CASSEEMGYEQYF. CDR3 DNA sequence: TGTGCCAGCAGTGAAGAAATGGGCTACGAGCAGTACTTC. The chain is built from TRBV2 and TRBJ2-7, with no clear D. Germline V lookup: CDR1 SNHLY, CDR2 FYNNEI. The V end was cut by 1 base, the J end by 3 bases, with 7 bases between. The CDR3 is 13 amino acids.

This rearrangement joins TRBV28 to TRBJ1-2; 9 nucleotides line up with TRBD1. This CDR3 spans 16 amino acids. The V and J ends lost 5 bases and 7 bases, in that order; junction bases with no gene match: 14. Germline values: CDR1 MDHEN, CDR2 SYDVKM. The CDR3 nucleotides read TGTGCCAGCAGTGTACAATCCGGGACAGGGATCGGTGGCTACACCTTC. It encodes CASSVQSGTGIGGYTF.

The chain has TRBV12-3 or TRBV12-4 and TRBJ1-1; weak D call: TRBD1 (6 bases). The ends were cut back, 5 bases at V and 0 bases at J, with 10 bases in the middle. The CDR3 has 14 residues. CDR3 region: CASSRQVLNTEAFF. For the CDR3, the DNA is TGTGCCAGCAGTCGACAGGTTTTGAACACTGAAGCTTTCTTT.

The rearrangement uses TRBV7-2 and TRBJ2-7; TRBD2 matches at 9 bases. The CDR3 has 16 amino acids. V lost 1 base, J lost 2 bases, and 6 bases stayed unmatched. Per germline, CDR1 SGHTA and CDR2 FQGNSA. Written as DNA, the CDR3 is TGTGCCAGCAGCTTAGTATCGGCGGGGGGGCCCTACGAGCAGTACTTC. Protein sequence: CASSLVSAGGPYEQYF.

The chain links TRBV6-6 to TRBJ2-1; D remains unclear. CDR3 size: 12 residues. Germline V gene lookup returns CDR1 MNHNY and CDR2 SVGAGI (reference sequence). The V and J ends lost 0 bases and 8 bases respectively, with 5 bases between them. CDR3 bases: TGTGCCAGCAGTTACTCTCTCCATGAGCAGTTCTTC. Its protein is CASSYSLHEQFF.

This clonotype appeared many times. This rearrangement joins TRBV18 to TRBJ2-3; D is undetermined. The germline V gene has CDR1 KGHSH and CDR2 LQKENI. Trimming cost V 2 bases and J 4 bases, with 10 bases left between them. The CDR3 loop spans 14 amino acids. The chain's CDR3 is CASSPGRPPDTQYF. CDR3 nucleotide sequence: TGTGCCAGCTCACCAGGCCGCCCTCCAGATACGCAGTATTTT.

The table lists this clonotype with many counts. The genes are TRBV6-6 and TRBJ2-1; D may be TRBD1 or TRBD2 (6 bases each). Trimming took 5 bases from V and 0 from J, leaving 17 bases between them. Per germline, CDR1 MNHNY and CDR2 SVGAGI (reference sequence). This CDR3 is 17 amino acids long. This chain's CDR3 is CASSARPGATSYNEQFF. The CDR3 DNA is TGTGCCAGCAGTGCTAGGCCGGGGGCGACCTCCTACAATGAGCAGTTCTTC.

The V gene is TRBV20-1, the J gene TRBJ2-5; 7 bases map to TRBD2. The V segment lost 5 bases and the J segment 4 bases; nucleotides outside the gene matches: 10. The CDR3 totals 14 residues. Germline V lookup: CDR1 DFQATT, CDR2 SNEGSKA (reference sequence). This CDR3 reads CSAGFTSEGETQYF. The CDR3 nucleotides are TGCAGTGCTGGATTTACTAGCGAGGGAGAGACCCAGTACTTC.

V is TRBV20-1 and J is TRBJ2-1; possible D gene TRBD2, 5 bases. The V and J ends lost 4 bases and 16 bases respectively, with 14 bases between them. The CDR3 has 10 residues. Germline-derived CDR1 and CDR2 are DFQATT and SNEGSKA (reference sequence). CDR3 residues: CSATDTGRFF. Here the CDR3 DNA reads TGCAGTGCTACTGACACGGGGAGATTCTTC.

The table lists this clonotype with many counts. The gene calls are TRBV3-1 and TRBJ2-3; 9 bases agree with TRBD1. The CDR3 is 13 amino acids. The V segment lost 8 bases and the J segment 2 bases; nucleotides outside the gene matches: 2. Germline CDR1 and CDR2: LGHDT and YNNKEL (reference sequence). CDR3 sequence reads: CASRQGVTDTQYF. CDR3 nucleotides: TGTGCCAGCCGACAGGGGGTCACAGATACGCAGTATTTT.

In its sample, this clonotype was seen a few times. The chain links TRBV20-1 to TRBJ2-1; TRBD2 matches at 14 bases. CDR3 size: 14 residues. Looked up from germline, CDR1 is DFQATT and CDR2 is SNEGSKA (reference sequence). Trimming at V came to 6 bases and at J to 5 bases, leaving 3 bases not matched to a gene. This CDR3 reads CSARGLAGDNEQFF. As DNA, the CDR3 is TGCAGTGCCAGGGGACTAGCGGGGGACAATGAGCAGTTCTTC.

This clonotype has at least ten counts. The chain recombines TRBV29-1 with TRBJ2-4; unclear D gene. Trimming shortened V by 3 bases and J by 5 bases, and 8 bases separated the two germline ends. The germline CDR1 and CDR2 sequences are SQVTM and ANQGSEA. This CDR3 is built from 12 residues. The CDR3 sequence: CSVELGQNIQYF. In nucleotides, the CDR3 is TGCAGCGTTGAGCTGGGTCAAAACATTCAGTACTTC.

The table lists this clonotype with a few counts. This chain connects TRBV7-9 to TRBJ1-1; D is possibly TRBD1 (6 bases). This CDR3 contains 14 residues. V was clipped by 8 bases and J by 5 bases, with 18 bases between them. Germline CDR1 SEHNR, CDR2 FQNEAQ (reference sequence). The chain's CDR3 is CASGSGRGNTEAFF. The CDR3 DNA follows: TGTGCCAGCGGCAGCGGCAGGGGAAATACTGAAGCTTTCTTT.

This clonotype was picked up a small number of times. The V gene is TRBV2, the J gene TRBJ2-7; tentative D call: TRBD2 (5 bases). CDR1 and CDR2 (germline): SNHLY, FYNNEI. V was clipped by 8 bases and J by 1 base, with 12 bases between them. This CDR3 has 13 residues. CDR3 region: CASSRGQSYEQYF. CDR3 in DNA: TGTGCCAGCTCCCGAGGGCAGTCCTACGAGCAGTACTTC.

This clonotype was seen repeatedly, ten times or more. The chain couples TRBV11-2 to TRBJ2-1, with 7 bases matching TRBD2. The CDR3 spans 16 residues. The trim removed 6 bases at V and 0 bases at J, leaving 8 bases unmatched. Germline values: CDR1 SGHAT, CDR2 FQNNGV. CDR3 loop: CASRPIRGDSYNEQFF. In nucleotides, the CDR3 is TGTGCCAGCAGGCCAATACGGGGGGACTCCTACAATGAGCAGTTCTTC. Based on the CDR3 plus reference TRBV11-2 and TRBJ2-1, the full variable domain is EAGVAQSPRYKIIEKRQSVAFWCNPISGHATLYWYQQILGQGPKLLIQFQNNGVVDDSQLPKDRFSAERLKGVDSTLKIQPAKLEDSAVYLCASRPIRGDSYNEQFFGPGTRLTVL.